The entry that follows covers one T cell receptor beta chain sequence. Its specificity is unknown. 13 Jbeta primers and 60 Vbeta primers were used for the PCR. Generated by immunoSEQ multiplex PCR, the TCRdb table keeps only in-frame clones and is missing some. The sample shows under 200,000 clones, about 68% of them seen only once. This entry belongs to a study of cytomegalovirus exposure and HLA in healthy donors. Overall study findings and caveats: As immune exposure information, only CMV serostatus was available. A cluster of highly shared sequence variants was likely a sequencing artifact. For TCR beta chains, V- and J-gene trimming was later linked to a missense DCLRE1C variant.

Germline lookup yields CDR1 PRHDT and CDR2 FYEKMQ (reference sequence). The CDR3 consists of 15 residues. J lost 0 bases, V lost 5 bases, and 5 bases had no gene match. The V gene is TRBV13, the J gene TRBJ1-1; 8 nucleotides align to TRBD1. The material sequenced was PBMCs. This clonotype originated in a female donor in good health and CMV-seronegative. The CDR3 is CASSTYRGLNTEAFF. For the CDR3, the DNA is TGTGCCAGCAGCACCTACAGGGGGTTGAACACTGAAGCTTTCTTT.